This TCR beta chain is from a study of T cells after yellow fever vaccination. V was pared by 6 bases and J by 1 base, with 9 bases between. Germline V gene lookup returns CDR1 SGHTA and CDR2 FQGNSA. The CDR3 contains 13 residues. Comment on this clonotype: The antigen is unknown.

Regarding the study as a whole: Clones from primary vaccination mostly reappeared after the booster (around 96% CD4, approximately 86% CD8).

UMIs and a universal primer site were added when TCR cDNA was made by 5'RACE template switching. TCRdb redid the calling of the 5' RACE reads with MiXCR, one entry per CDR3 protein. There are approximately 300,000 distinct CDR3 sequences in the sample; around 6.8% occur only once, and roughly a sixth lies in the top ten. The V call is TRBV7-2, the J call TRBJ1-1; D call uncertain. The sample here was PBMCs, taken 35 to 50 days after the first yellow fever vaccination. This clonotype originated in a man aged 18 to 30 who received the YFV17D yellow fever vaccine. The CDR3 is CASRSGRNTEAFF. CDR3 nucleotide sequence: TGTGCCAGCAGGAGTGGGAGGAACACTGAAGCTTTCTTT.